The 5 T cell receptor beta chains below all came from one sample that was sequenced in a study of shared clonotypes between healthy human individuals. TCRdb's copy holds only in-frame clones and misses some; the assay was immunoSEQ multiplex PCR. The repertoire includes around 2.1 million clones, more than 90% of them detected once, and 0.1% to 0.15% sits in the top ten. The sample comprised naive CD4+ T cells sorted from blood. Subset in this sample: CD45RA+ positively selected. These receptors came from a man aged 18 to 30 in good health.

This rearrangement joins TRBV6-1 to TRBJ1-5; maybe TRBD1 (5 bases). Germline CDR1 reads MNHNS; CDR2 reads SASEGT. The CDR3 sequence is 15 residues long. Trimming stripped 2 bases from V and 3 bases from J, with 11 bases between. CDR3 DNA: TGTGCCAGCAGTGAACCAGGGACGCACAATCAGCCCCAGCATTTT. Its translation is CASSEPGTHNQPQHF.

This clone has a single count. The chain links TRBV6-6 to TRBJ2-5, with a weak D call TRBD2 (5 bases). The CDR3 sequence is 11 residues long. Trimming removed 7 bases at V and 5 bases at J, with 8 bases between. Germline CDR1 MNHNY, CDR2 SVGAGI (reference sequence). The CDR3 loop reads CASTEGETQYF. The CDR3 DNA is TGTGCCAGCACCGAGGGCGAGACCCAGTACTTC.

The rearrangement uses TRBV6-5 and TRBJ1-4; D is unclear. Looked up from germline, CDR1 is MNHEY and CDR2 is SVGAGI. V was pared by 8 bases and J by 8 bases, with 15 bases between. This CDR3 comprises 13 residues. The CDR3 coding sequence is TGTGCCAGCGGGCCAGTGACGAGGGAAAAACTGTTTTTT. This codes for CASGPVTREKLFF.

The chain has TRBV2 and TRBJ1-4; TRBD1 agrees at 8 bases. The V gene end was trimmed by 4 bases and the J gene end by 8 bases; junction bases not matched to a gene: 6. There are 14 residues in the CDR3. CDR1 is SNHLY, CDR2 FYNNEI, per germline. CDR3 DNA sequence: TGTGCCAGCAGTGGACGGGACAGGTGGGAAAAACTGTTTTTT. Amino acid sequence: CASSGRDRWEKLFF.

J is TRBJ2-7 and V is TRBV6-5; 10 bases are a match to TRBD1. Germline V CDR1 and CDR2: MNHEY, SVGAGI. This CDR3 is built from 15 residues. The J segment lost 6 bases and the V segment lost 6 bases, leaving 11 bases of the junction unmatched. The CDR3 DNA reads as TGTGCCAGCAGAGCAACCGGGACAGGGGCTTCCGAGCAGTACTTC. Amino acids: CASRATGTGASEQYF.